One and the same sample provided the 10 T cell receptor beta chains below, sequenced in a study of post-analysis software for immune sequencing data. The study, taken as a whole, reports: The study found TRBV5-6, TRBV5-1 and TRBV20-1 among a few TRBV segments more frequent in patients than controls.

These receptors are not linked to any known antigen. Prepared TCR beta cDNA libraries contained unique molecular identifiers. TCRdb processed the PCR reads anew with MiXCR; each CDR3 protein has one entry. The profile shows 650,000 to 850,000 distinct CDR3 sequences, roughly 50% of them singletons. The source material was blood. These receptors came from a girl between 5 and 17 years old with multiple sclerosis.

Concerning this clonotype itself: This may arise from a read error, as a much more abundant clone is one base away. This sequence joins TRBV28 and TRBJ2-4; D is uncertain. This CDR3 contains 13 residues. The germline V gene has CDR1 MDHEN and CDR2 SYDVKM. Trimming took 2 bases from V and 6 from J, leaving 8 bases between them. The chain's CDR3 is CASSLTQSNIQYF. In nucleotides, the CDR3 is TGTGCCAGCAGTTTAACACAATCAAACATTCAGTACTTC.

The chain is built from TRBV7-3 and TRBJ2-7; a possible D gene is TRBD2 (6 bases). V lost 6 bases to trimming and J lost 3 bases, with 21 bases between them. The CDR3 has 16 residues. Germline V gives CDR1 SGHTA, CDR2 FQGTGA. The DNA for the CDR3 is TGTGCCAGCAGTCAAATGGGCCCCCCGGGAGACTACGAGCAGTACTTC. This translates into CASSQMGPPGDYEQYF.

V is TRBV11-2 and J is TRBJ2-4, with 9 bases that match TRBD1. The tail of the sequence fits TRBJ2-7 better, so the J call may be wrong. The CDR3 spans 15 residues. In germline, CDR1 is SGHAT, CDR2 FQNNGV. CDR3 coding DNA: TGTGCCAGCAGCCAGCCTCCGGGACAGGGCGGCGAGCAGTACTTC. Protein sequence: CASSQPPGQGGEQYF.

The gene calls are TRBV5-5 and TRBJ2-4, with a weak D call TRBD2 (5 bases). The J call may be wrong; the DNA end is better matched by TRBJ2-5. This CDR3 is 15 amino acids long. The germline gives CDR1 SGHKS, CDR2 YYEKEE (reference sequence). The CDR3 nucleotides read TGTGCCAGCAGCCGAACGAGGGAGTTGGGGGAGACCCAGTACTTC. This sequence encodes CASSRTRELGETQYF.

The rearrangement joins TRBV6-1 to TRBJ1-5, with 9 bases identical to TRBD1. CDR1 MNHNS and CDR2 SASEGT come from the germline V gene. After removal of 6 bases from V and 8 bases from J, the junction contained 23 bases not matched to a gene. The CDR3 consists of 19 residues. The CDR3 DNA reads as TGTGCCAGCAGCAAGAGGGGGACAGGGATTGGGCCAGGGGGTGAGCCCCAGCATTTT. Its translation: CASSKRGTGIGPGGEPQHF.

The chain employs TRBV11-3 and TRBJ1-1; no firm D call. CDR3 length: 14 amino acids. V gave up 3 bases and J gave up 5 bases, with 13 bases separating them. From germline, CDR1 is SGHNT and CDR2 YENEEA. The DNA of the CDR3 is TGTGCCAGCAGCTTGTTACCGGGAGGAACTGAAGCTTTCTTT. Translation gives CASSLLPGGTEAFF.

The J gene is TRBJ2-7, the V gene TRBV7-9; D ambiguous. Trimming took 5 bases from V and 2 from J, leaving 16 bases between them. The germline CDR1 and CDR2 sequences are SEHNR and FQNEAQ (reference sequence). The CDR3 is 15 residues long. CDR3 in amino acids: CASSDLDKPAYEQYF. The CDR3 coding sequence is TGTGCCAGCAGCGACCTAGACAAGCCAGCCTACGAGCAGTACTTC. The complete variable domain, with remaining parts taken from reference TRBV7-9 and TRBJ2-7, reads DTGVSQNPRHKITKRGQNVTFRCDPISEHNRLYWYRQTLGQGPEFLTYFQNEAQLEKSRLLSDRFSAERPKGSFSTLEIQRTEQGDSAMYLCASSDLDKPAYEQYFGPGTRLTVT.

V is TRBV10-3 and J is TRBJ2-1; 13 bases fit TRBD2. Judging by the DNA end, TRBJ2-7 fits better; the J call may be wrong. The V gene's germline CDR1 is ENHRY and CDR2 SYGVKD. The CDR3 has 14 amino acids. The CDR3 DNA is TGTGCCATCAAACCGGGACTAGCGGGGAATGAGCAGTACTTC. It yields the protein CAIKPGLAGNEQYF.

This clonotype was seen many times. The chain is built from TRBV27 and TRBJ2-4; the D gene is possibly TRBD2 (6 bases). The CDR3 length is 16 residues. Germline-derived CDR1 and CDR2 are MNHEY and SMNVEV (reference sequence). Between the trimmed V and J ends, which lost 2 bases and 3 bases, there was a span of 14 bases. As DNA, the CDR3 is TGTGCCAGCAGTTTAAGGCGGGAAGGGGTCAAAAACATTCAGTACTTC. It is translated as CASSLRREGVKNIQYF.

This chain uses TRBV9 with TRBJ1-2; TRBD1 is a possible D gene (5 bases). V lost 3 bases to trimming and J lost 2 bases, with 17 bases between them. This CDR3 has 16 residues. The germline CDR1 and CDR2 sequences are SGDLS and YYNGEE. The CDR3: CASSDSRVIGNYGYTF. CDR3 in DNA: TGTGCCAGCAGCGACTCCAGGGTAATTGGAAACTATGGCTACACCTTC.